This T cell receptor beta chain emerged from a study of kidney transplant recipient with SARS-CoV-2 infection. Germline CDR1 and CDR2: LGHDT and YNNKEL (reference sequence). Trimming removed 5 bases at V and 4 bases at J, with 23 bases between. This CDR3 region has 17 residues. This clonotype was seen more than once but under ten times. A much larger clone differs from this one at a single base, so this may be a read error. This is likely a read error, given that the CDR3 carries no conserved phenylalanine or tryptophan at its end. TCRdb re-called the reads through MiXCR, storing one row per CDR3 protein. Seen here are roughly 250,000 distinct CDR3 sequences, 29% observed once, and the top ten hold roughly 7%.

The V call is TRBV3-1, the J call TRBJ1-2; D unclear. The starting material was a blood sample, obtained at baseline and between days 110 and 120 from a kidney transplant recipient. This TCR was recovered from a young adult male patient who had COVID-19 and was a kidney transplant recipient. The graft donor may account for some of the T cells. CDR3 region: CASSSCFTLRKTYGYTL. CDR3 DNA: TGTGCCAGCAGCAGCTGCTTCACCCTTCGAAAGACCTATGGCTACACCCTC.